Shown below are 2 T cell receptor beta chains from a single sample sequenced in a study of blood T cell repertoires in COVID-19. Method: immunoSEQ multiplex PCR; TCRdb's copy keeps in-frame clones and lacks some. The table shows 270,000 or so clones, with 80% to 85% occurring only once. Sample: peripheral blood. The receptors stem from a woman in her sixties with active or convalescent COVID-19.

The V call is TRBV7-9, the J call TRBJ2-2; D gene uncertain. Trimming removed 5 bases from V and 5 bases from J, with 9 bases in between. Germline V CDR1 and CDR2: SEHNR, FQNEAQ (reference sequence). The CDR3 length is 13 residues. The CDR3 coding sequence is TGTGCCAGCAGCCTCCCAGGAACCGGGGAGCTGTTTTTT. It codes for CASSLPGTGELFF.

This clone was detected only a few times. The chain combines TRBV7-9 with TRBJ2-3, with 7 bases fitting TRBD2. The CDR3 has 12 amino acids. Germline assignment: CDR1 SEHNR and CDR2 FQNEAQ (reference sequence). V trimming: 2 bases; J trimming: 11 bases; junction bases outside the gene matches: 4. The CDR3 DNA sequence: TGTGCCAGCAGCTTAAGCGGGGAAGTGCAGTATTTT. Translating it yields CASSLSGEVQYF.